This record covers a single T cell receptor (beta chain). Germline CDR1 reads LGHNA; CDR2 reads YNFKEQ. The trim removed 4 bases at V and 4 bases at J, leaving 2 bases unmatched. This CDR3 has 15 residues. The method was immunoSEQ multiplex PCR; TCRdb's version includes in-frame clones alone and lacks a portion of them. The table records 95,000 to 150,000 clones, 86% of them present only once. This sample is part of a study of PD-L1 blockade in urothelial cancer. Looking at the study overall: Prior chemotherapy regimens per patient numbered 0 to 3. The analyses of blood took place 3 weeks (second dose) and 6 weeks after treatment start.

The time point: peripheral blood 6 weeks after treatment start. The specimen comprised PBMCs, sampled around atezolizumab (anti-PD-L1) treatment. The sequence was obtained from a man aged 45 to 65 with urothelial cancer. The J gene is TRBJ2-2, the V gene TRBV4-2; 11 bases are shared with TRBD1. CDR3 bases: TGTGCCAGCAGCCCGGACAGGGGGCTCACCGGGGAGCTGTTTTTT. Residues: CASSPDRGLTGELFF.